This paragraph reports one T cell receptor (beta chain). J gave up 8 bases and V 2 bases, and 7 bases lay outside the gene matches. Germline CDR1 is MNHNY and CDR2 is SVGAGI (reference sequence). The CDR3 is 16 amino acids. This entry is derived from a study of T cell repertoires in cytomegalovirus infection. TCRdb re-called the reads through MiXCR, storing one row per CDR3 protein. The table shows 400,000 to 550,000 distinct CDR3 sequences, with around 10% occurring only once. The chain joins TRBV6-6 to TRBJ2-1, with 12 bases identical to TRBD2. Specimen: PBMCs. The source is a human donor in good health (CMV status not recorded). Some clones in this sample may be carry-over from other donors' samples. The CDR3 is CASSYVPSGRADEQFF. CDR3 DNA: TGTGCCAGCAGTTACGTCCCTAGCGGGAGGGCGGATGAGCAGTTCTTC.